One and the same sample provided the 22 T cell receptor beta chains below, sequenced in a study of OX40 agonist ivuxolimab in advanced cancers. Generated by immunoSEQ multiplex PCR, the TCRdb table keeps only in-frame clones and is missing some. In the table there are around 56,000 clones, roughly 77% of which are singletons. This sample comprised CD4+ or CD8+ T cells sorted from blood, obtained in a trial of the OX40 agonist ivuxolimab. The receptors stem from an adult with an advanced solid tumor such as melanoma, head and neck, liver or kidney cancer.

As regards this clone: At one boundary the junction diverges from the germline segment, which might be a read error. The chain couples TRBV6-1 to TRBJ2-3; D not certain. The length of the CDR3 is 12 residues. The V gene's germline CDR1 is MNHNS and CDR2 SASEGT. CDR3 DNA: TGTGCCAGCAGTGAATGGTTAGATGCGCAGTATTTT. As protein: CASSEWLDAQYF.

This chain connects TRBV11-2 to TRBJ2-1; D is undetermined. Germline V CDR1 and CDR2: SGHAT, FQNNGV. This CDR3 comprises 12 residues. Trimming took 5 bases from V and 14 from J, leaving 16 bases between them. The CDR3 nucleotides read TGTGCCAGCAGCCAAGACCGGAGAGAGGAGTTCTTC. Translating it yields CASSQDRREEFF. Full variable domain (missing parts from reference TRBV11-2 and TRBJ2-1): EAGVAQSPRYKIIEKRQSVAFWCNPISGHATLYWYQQILGQGPKLLIQFQNNGVVDDSQLPKDRFSAERLKGVDSTLKIQPAKLEDSAVYLCASSQDRREEFFGPGTRLTVL.

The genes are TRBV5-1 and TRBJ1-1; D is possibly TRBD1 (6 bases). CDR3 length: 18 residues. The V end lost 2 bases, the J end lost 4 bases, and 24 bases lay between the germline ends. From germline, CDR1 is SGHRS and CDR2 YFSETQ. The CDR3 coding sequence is TGCGCCAGCAGCTTTGCGGGGGGCTCACAGGGACTCAGCACTGAAGCTTTCTTT. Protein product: CASSFAGGSQGLSTEAFF.

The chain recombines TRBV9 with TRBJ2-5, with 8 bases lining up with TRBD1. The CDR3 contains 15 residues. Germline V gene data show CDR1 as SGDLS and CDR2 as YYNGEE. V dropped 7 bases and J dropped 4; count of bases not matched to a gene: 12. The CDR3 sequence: CASQRTGTGLETQYF. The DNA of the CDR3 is TGTGCCAGCCAACGGACAGGGACCGGGTTAGAGACCCAGTACTTC. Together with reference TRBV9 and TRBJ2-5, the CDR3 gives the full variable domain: DSGVTQTPKHLITATGQRVTLRCSPRSGDLSVYWYQQSLDQGLQFLIQYYNGEERAKGNILERFSAQQFPDLHSELNLSSLELGDSALYFCASQRTGTGLETQYFGPGTRLLVL.

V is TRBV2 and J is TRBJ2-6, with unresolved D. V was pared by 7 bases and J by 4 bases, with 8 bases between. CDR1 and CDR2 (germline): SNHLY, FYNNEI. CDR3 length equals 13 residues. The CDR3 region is CASTTNGANVLTF. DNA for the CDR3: TGTGCCAGCACTACAAACGGGGCCAACGTCCTGACTTTC.

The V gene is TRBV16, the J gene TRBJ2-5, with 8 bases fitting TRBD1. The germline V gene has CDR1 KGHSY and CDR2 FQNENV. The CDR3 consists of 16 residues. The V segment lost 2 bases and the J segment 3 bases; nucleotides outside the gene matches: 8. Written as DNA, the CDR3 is TGTGCCAGCAGCCAAGGGCGGCGACAGGGGAAAGAGACCCAGTACTTC. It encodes CASSQGRRQGKETQYF.

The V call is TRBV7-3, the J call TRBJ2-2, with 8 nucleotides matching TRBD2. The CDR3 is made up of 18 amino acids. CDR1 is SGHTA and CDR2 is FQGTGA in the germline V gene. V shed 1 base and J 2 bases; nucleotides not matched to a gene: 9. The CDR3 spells CASSLMGAGTRNTGELFF. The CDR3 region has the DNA TGTGCCAGCAGCTTAATGGGGGCCGGGACTAGAAACACCGGGGAGCTGTTTTTT.

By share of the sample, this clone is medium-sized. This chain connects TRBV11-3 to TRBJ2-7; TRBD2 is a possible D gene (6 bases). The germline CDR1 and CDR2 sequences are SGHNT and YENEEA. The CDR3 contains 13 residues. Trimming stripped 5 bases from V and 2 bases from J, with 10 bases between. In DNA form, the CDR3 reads TGTGCCAGCAGCGGGGGGACCACCTACGAGCAGTACTTC. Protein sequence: CASSGGTTYEQYF.

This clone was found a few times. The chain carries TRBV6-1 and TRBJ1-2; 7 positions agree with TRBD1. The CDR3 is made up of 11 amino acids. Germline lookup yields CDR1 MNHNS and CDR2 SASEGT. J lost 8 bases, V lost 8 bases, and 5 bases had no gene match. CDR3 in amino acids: CASGDRAGYTF. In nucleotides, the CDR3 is TGTGCCAGCGGCGACAGGGCCGGCTACACCTTC.

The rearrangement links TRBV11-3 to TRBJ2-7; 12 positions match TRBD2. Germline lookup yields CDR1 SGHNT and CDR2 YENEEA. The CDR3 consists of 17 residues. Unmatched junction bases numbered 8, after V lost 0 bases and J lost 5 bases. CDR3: CASSLDSLAGGSNEQYF. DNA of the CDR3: TGTGCCAGCAGCTTAGATTCTCTAGCGGGAGGGTCCAACGAGCAGTACTTC.

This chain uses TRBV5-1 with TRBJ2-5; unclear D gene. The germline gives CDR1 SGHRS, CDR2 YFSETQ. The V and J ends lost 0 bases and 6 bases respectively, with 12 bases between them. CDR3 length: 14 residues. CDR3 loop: CASSLEPQVKTQYF. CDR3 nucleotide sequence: TGCGCCAGCAGCTTGGAGCCGCAAGTGAAGACCCAGTACTTC.

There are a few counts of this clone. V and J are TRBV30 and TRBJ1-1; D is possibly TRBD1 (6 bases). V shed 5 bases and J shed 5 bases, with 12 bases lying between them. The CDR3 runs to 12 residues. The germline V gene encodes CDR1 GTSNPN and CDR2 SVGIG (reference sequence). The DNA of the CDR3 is TGTGCCTGGCGTACAGGGCAGACTGAAGCTTTCTTT. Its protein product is CAWRTGQTEAFF.

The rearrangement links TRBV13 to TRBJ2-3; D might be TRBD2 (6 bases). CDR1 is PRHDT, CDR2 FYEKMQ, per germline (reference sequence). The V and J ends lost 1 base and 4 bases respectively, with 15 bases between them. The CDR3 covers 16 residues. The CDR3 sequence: CASSLVTGAGADTQYF. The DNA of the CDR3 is TGTGCCAGCAGCTTAGTAACGGGAGCCGGTGCAGATACGCAGTATTTT.

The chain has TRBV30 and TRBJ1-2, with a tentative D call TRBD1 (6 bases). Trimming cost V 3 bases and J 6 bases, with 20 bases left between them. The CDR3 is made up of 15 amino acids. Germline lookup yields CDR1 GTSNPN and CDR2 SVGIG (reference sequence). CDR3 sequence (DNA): TGTGCCTGGAGGTACGCAGGGGCAACCAATAATGGCTACACCTTC. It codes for CAWRYAGATNNGYTF. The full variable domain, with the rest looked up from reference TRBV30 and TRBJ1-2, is SQTIHQWPATLVQPVGSPLSLECTVEGTSNPNLYWYRQAAGRGLQLLFYSVGIGQISSEVPQNLSASRPQDRQFILSSKKLLLSDSGFYLCAWRYAGATNNGYTFGSGTRLTVV.

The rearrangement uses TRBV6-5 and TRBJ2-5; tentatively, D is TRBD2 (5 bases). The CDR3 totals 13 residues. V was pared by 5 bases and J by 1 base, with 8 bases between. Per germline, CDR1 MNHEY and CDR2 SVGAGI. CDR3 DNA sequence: TGTGCCAGCAGTCGGACTCTCCAAGAGACCCAGTACTTC. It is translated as CASSRTLQETQYF.

Here the CDR3 reads CASSLGTENYGYTF. The CDR3 nucleotides are TGTGCCAGCAGCCTCGGGACAGAAAACTATGGCTACACCTTC. This chain uses TRBV7-6 with TRBJ1-2, with 7 bases matching TRBD1. The germline V gene has CDR1 SGHVS and CDR2 FNYEAQ. This CDR3 has 14 residues. The V gene end was trimmed by 5 bases and the J gene end by 2 bases; junction bases not matched to a gene: 5.

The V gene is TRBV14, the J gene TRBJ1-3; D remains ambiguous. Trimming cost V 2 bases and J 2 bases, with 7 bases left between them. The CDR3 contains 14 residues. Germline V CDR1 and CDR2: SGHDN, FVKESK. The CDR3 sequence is CASSQQAAGNTIYF. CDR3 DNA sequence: TGTGCCAGCAGCCAACAAGCAGCTGGAAACACCATATATTTT.

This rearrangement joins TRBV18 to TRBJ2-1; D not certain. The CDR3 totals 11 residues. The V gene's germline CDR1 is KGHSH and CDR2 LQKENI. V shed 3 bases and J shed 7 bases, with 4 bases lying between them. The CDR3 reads CASSPGNEQFF. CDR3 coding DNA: TGTGCCAGCTCACCGGGTAATGAGCAGTTCTTC.

CDR3 nucleotides: TGTGCCAGCAGCTTATCCTCTAACACCGGGGAGCTGTTTTTT. This encodes CASSLSSNTGELFF. The chain employs TRBV7-9 and TRBJ2-2; D gene unclear. CDR1 is SEHNR and CDR2 is FQNEAQ in the germline V gene (reference sequence). CDR3 length equals 14 residues. Between the trimmed V and J ends, which lost 2 bases and 2 bases, there was a span of 6 bases. The full variable domain, in which reference TRBV7-9 and TRBJ2-2 provide the parts outside the CDR3, is DTGVSQNPRHKITKRGQNVTFRCDPISEHNRLYWYRQTLGQGPEFLTYFQNEAQLEKSRLLSDRFSAERPKGSFSTLEIQRTEQGDSAMYLCASSLSSNTGELFFGEGSRLTVL.

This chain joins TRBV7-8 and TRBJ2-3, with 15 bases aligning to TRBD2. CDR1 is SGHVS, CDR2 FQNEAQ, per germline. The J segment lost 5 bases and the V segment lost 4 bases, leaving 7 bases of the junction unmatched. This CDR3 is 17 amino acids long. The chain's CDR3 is CASSWGLAGGREDTQYF. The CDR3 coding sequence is TGTGCCAGCAGCTGGGGACTAGCGGGAGGACGAGAAGATACGCAGTATTTT.

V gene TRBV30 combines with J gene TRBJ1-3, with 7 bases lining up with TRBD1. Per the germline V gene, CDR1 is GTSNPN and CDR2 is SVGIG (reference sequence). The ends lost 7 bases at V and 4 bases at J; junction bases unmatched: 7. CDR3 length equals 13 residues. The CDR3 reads CALTGSAGNTIYF. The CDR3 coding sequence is TGTGCCTTGACAGGGTCCGCCGGAAACACCATATATTTT.

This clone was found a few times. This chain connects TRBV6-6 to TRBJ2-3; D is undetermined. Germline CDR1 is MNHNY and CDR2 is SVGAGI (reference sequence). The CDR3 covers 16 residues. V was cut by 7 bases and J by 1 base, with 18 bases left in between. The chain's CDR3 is CASNARVAAGTDTQYF. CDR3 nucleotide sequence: TGTGCCAGCAATGCACGGGTGGCGGCGGGCACAGATACGCAGTATTTT.